Presented here are 29 T cell receptor beta chains from one specimen sequenced in a study of blood T cell repertoires in COVID-19. Sequencing was performed with immunoSEQ multiplex PCR; in TCRdb, only in-frame clones are kept and a portion is missing. The data show tens of thousands of clones, with 70% to 80% seen just once and approximately 30% held by the top ten. The sequenced material came from peripheral blood. The receptors originated from a woman aged 70-85 years with acute or convalescent COVID-19.

This chain uses TRBV20-1 with TRBJ1-2, with D possibly matching TRBD1 (5 bases). V was shortened by 3 bases and J by 1 base, with 12 bases between the two germline ends. The germline gives CDR1 DFQATT, CDR2 SNEGSKA (reference sequence). The CDR3 is 14 residues long. CDR3 residues: CSASQGLINYGYTF. The CDR3 bases are TGCAGTGCTAGTCAGGGTCTTATTAACTATGGCTACACCTTC.

The chain uses TRBV3-1 (or the pseudogene TRBV3-2) and TRBJ1-2, with 7 bases fitting TRBD1. Trimming took 4 bases from V and 8 from J; bases not matched to a gene: 7. This CDR3 comprises 13 residues. From germline, CDR1 is LGHDT and CDR2 YNNKEL (reference sequence). The chain's CDR3 is CASSLSYRGGYTF. The CDR3 DNA reads TGTGCCAGCAGCCTCTCTTACAGGGGCGGCTACACCTTC.

V gene TRBV27 combines with J gene TRBJ1-1; D remains unclear. In germline, CDR1 is MNHEY, CDR2 SMNVEV (reference sequence). The CDR3 runs to 13 residues. Trimming pared 3 bases from V and 8 bases from J, leaving 13 bases between. The CDR3, as DNA: TGTGCCAGCAGTTTGCAGAACGGGATGGAAGCTTTCTTT. Encoded protein: CASSLQNGMEAFF.

CDR3 nucleotides: TGTGCCAGCAGTTCACCGGGACTAGCGGGAGGTCGTGAGCAGTACTTC. Protein product: CASSSPGLAGGREQYF. The V and J genes are TRBV27 and TRBJ2-7, with 15 nucleotides matching TRBD2. J gave up 7 bases and V 4 bases, and 8 bases lay outside the gene matches. The CDR3 sequence is 16 residues long. The germline V gene has CDR1 MNHEY and CDR2 SMNVEV (reference sequence).

This clone was found once. The rearrangement links TRBV7-2 to TRBJ2-1, with a tentative D call TRBD1 (5 bases). Trimming took 5 bases from V and 6 from J, leaving 11 bases between them. CDR3 length: 13 residues. Per the germline V gene, CDR1 is SGHTA and CDR2 is FQGNSA. CDR3 loop: CASSRQHGNEQFF. The CDR3 DNA follows: TGTGCCAGCAGCCGACAGCATGGCAATGAGCAGTTCTTC.

The chain carries TRBV7-2 and TRBJ1-1, with 9 bases fitting TRBD1. There are 13 residues in the CDR3. The germline CDR1 and CDR2 sequences are SGHTA and FQGNSA. V was pared by 2 bases and J by 11 bases, with 6 bases of the junction left unmatched. The CDR3 reads CASSLLQGAQAFF. In DNA, the CDR3 is TGTGCCAGCAGCTTATTACAGGGGGCGCAGGCTTTCTTT.

The chain recombines TRBV29-1 with TRBJ1-2; 9 bases match TRBD1. The CDR3 has 16 amino acids. The germline V gene encodes CDR1 SQVTM and CDR2 ANQGSEA. J was trimmed by 8 bases and V by 3 bases; bases with no gene match: 16. The CDR3 region has the DNA TGCAGCGTTGATGGGGGACAGGGAGGGAGGAGGAACGGCTACACCTTC. It translates to CSVDGGQGGRRNGYTF.

This clone appeared a few times. DNA for the CDR3: TGTGCCAGCAGCCCCGGAGCTAACTATGGCTACACCTTC. It encodes CASSPGANYGYTF. The J gene is TRBJ1-2, the V gene TRBV3-1 (or the pseudogene TRBV3-2); no definite D call. Germline V gene sequence: CDR1 LGHDT, CDR2 YNNKEL (reference sequence). The CDR3 has 13 residues. The V gene lost 4 bases and the J gene lost 0 bases, with 6 bases spanning the gap.

The chain uses TRBV28 and TRBJ1-1; D gene ambiguous. The CDR3 length is 14 residues. CDR1 MDHEN and CDR2 SYDVKM come from the germline V gene. Trimming cost V 5 bases and J 7 bases, with 17 bases left between them. The CDR3 is CASSPPMLGGEAFF. DNA for the CDR3: TGTGCCAGCAGTCCCCCCATGTTGGGAGGTGAAGCTTTCTTT.

This clone was recorded a few times. Other DNA sequences of this sample code for an identical CDR3. This chain uses TRBV5-1 with TRBJ1-1; the D is unclear. The CDR3 extends over 15 amino acids. V was shortened by 1 base and J by 2 bases, with 12 bases between the two germline ends. The V gene's germline CDR1 is SGHRS and CDR2 YFSETQ. The CDR3 DNA sequence: TGCGCCAGCAGCTTGCTAGATAACTCCAACACTGAAGCTTTCTTT. This sequence encodes CASSLLDNSNTEAFF. Full variable domain (missing parts from reference TRBV5-1 and TRBJ1-1): KAGVTQTPRYLIKTRGQQVTLSCSPISGHRSVSWYQQTPGQGLQFLFEYFSETQRNKGNFPGRFSGRQFSNSRSEMNVSTLELGDSALYLCASSLLDNSNTEAFFGQGTRLTVV.

The V call is TRBV18, the J call TRBJ1-4; weak D call: TRBD1 (6 bases). The CDR3 loop spans 15 amino acids. Germline assignment: CDR1 KGHSH and CDR2 LQKENI. The ends were cut back, 0 bases at V and 2 bases at J, with 7 bases in the middle. The CDR3 protein is CASSPPRGTNEKLFF. CDR3 bases: TGTGCCAGCTCACCACCTAGGGGGACTAATGAAAAACTGTTTTTT.

V usage is TRBV3-1 (or the pseudogene TRBV3-2) and J usage is TRBJ2-1, with 12 positions matching TRBD2. The V gene end was trimmed by 2 bases and the J gene end by 4 bases; junction bases not matched to a gene: 3. Germline loops: CDR1 LGHDT, CDR2 YNNKEL (reference sequence). The CDR3 totals 16 residues. The CDR3 DNA sequence: TGTGCCAGCAGCCAACCTCTAGCGGGAGGGTACAATGAGCAGTTCTTC. Translated, it gives CASSQPLAGGYNEQFF.

The chain carries TRBV29-1 and TRBJ2-3; maybe TRBD1 (6 bases). The V and J ends lost 6 bases and 3 bases respectively, with 13 bases between them. CDR1 and CDR2 (germline): SQVTM, ANQGSEA. The CDR3 consists of 13 residues. CDR3 nucleotides: TGCAGCGTAGAAAGGGGGACAACAGATACGCAGTATTTT. Encoded protein: CSVERGTTDTQYF.

The V and J genes are TRBV29-1 and TRBJ2-1; D is unclear. Looked up from germline, CDR1 is SQVTM and CDR2 is ANQGSEA. V was clipped by 7 bases and J by 0 bases, with 10 bases between them. The CDR3 contains 13 residues. CDR3 DNA: TGCAGCGCCCACAGTGACTCCTACAATGAGCAGTTCTTC. Its translation: CSAHSDSYNEQFF.

CDR3 in DNA: TGTGCCAGCAGCCCCAGGGTGCAAGAGACCCAGTACTTC. Translated, it gives CASSPRVQETQYF. The chain recombines TRBV28 with TRBJ2-5; a possible D gene is TRBD1 (5 bases). V was pared by 6 bases and J by 2 bases, with 10 bases between. CDR1 and CDR2 (germline): MDHEN, SYDVKM. There are 13 residues in the CDR3.

This rearrangement joins TRBV28 to TRBJ1-2, with 7 bases identical to TRBD1. Germline V gene lookup returns CDR1 MDHEN and CDR2 SYDVKM. The trim removed 11 bases at V and 8 bases at J, leaving 8 bases unmatched. The CDR3 consists of 11 residues. The CDR3 reads CAAVDRAGYTF. The CDR3 DNA reads as TGTGCCGCCGTCGACAGGGCCGGCTACACCTTC.

The chain joins TRBV7-3 to TRBJ1-1; 7 nucleotides agree with TRBD1. The germline V gene has CDR1 SGHTA and CDR2 FQGTGA. The CDR3 has 15 amino acids. Trimming took 4 bases from V and 0 from J; bases not matched to a gene: 5. CDR3 region: CASSYSQGVNTEAFF. The DNA for the CDR3 is TGTGCCAGCAGCTACTCGCAGGGGGTGAACACTGAAGCTTTCTTT.

J is TRBJ2-3 and V is TRBV19, with D possibly being TRBD2 (6 bases). The length of the CDR3 is 12 residues. Between the trimmed V and J ends, which lost 3 bases and 8 bases, there was a span of 9 bases. Germline assignment: CDR1 LNHDA and CDR2 SQIVND (reference sequence). CDR3 residues: CASSISEGTQYF. DNA of the CDR3: TGTGCCAGTAGTATTTCGGAGGGTACGCAGTATTTT.

This chain uses TRBV6-4 with TRBJ2-1; 15 positions match TRBD2. This CDR3 contains 17 residues. V dropped 2 bases and J dropped 7; count of bases not matched to a gene: 6. Looked up from germline, CDR1 is MRHNA and CDR2 is SNTAGT. CDR3 in amino acids: CASSDTGTSGGLNEQFF. CDR3 coding DNA: TGTGCCAGCAGTGACACCGGGACTAGCGGGGGGCTAAATGAGCAGTTCTTC.

The chain links TRBV19 to TRBJ1-1; D may be TRBD1 (5 bases). CDR1 is LNHDA, CDR2 SQIVND, per germline (reference sequence). The CDR3 is made up of 19 amino acids. The V and J ends lost 0 bases and 4 bases respectively, with 24 bases between them. The CDR3 here is CASSIDDSIHILYRTEAFF. DNA of the CDR3: TGTGCCAGTAGTATAGATGACAGCATTCATATTCTTTATCGCACTGAAGCTTTCTTT.

The V call is TRBV5-1, the J call TRBJ2-7; TRBD1 might be the D (6 bases). Germline assignment: CDR1 SGHRS and CDR2 YFSETQ. Trimming stripped 5 bases from V and 3 bases from J, with 12 bases between. The CDR3 sequence is 13 residues long. CDR3 bases: TGCGCCAGCAGTTGGGACACCCACTACGAGCAGTACTTC. The encoded protein is CASSWDTHYEQYF.

The rearrangement uses TRBV11-2 and TRBJ2-1; TRBD2 matches at 8 bases. Germline V CDR1 and CDR2: SGHAT, FQNNGV. The CDR3 has 15 residues. The V and J ends lost 5 bases and 6 bases, in that order; junction bases with no gene match: 9. Here the CDR3 DNA reads TGTGCCAGCAGCCCAGCGGGAGAGGTGGGCAATGAGCAGTTCTTC. Protein sequence: CASSPAGEVGNEQFF.

This clone was seen once. V usage is TRBV3-1 (or the pseudogene TRBV3-2) and J usage is TRBJ1-1; 9 bases match TRBD1. The germline V gene encodes CDR1 LGHDT and CDR2 YNNKEL (reference sequence). This CDR3 comprises 17 residues. The V segment lost 2 bases and the J segment 2 bases; nucleotides outside the gene matches: 9. The CDR3 nucleotides are TGTGCCAGCAGCCAACCCCGGACAGGGGAGGGCAACACTGAAGCTTTCTTT. It yields the protein CASSQPRTGEGNTEAFF.

V is TRBV21-1 and J is TRBJ1-4. TRBV21-1 is noted as a pseudogene. The CDR3 contains 15 residues. Here the CDR3 reads CASSSGTGEEEKLFF. CDR3 nucleotide sequence: TGTGCCAGCAGCTCCGGAACGGGGGAAGAAGAAAAACTGTTTTTT.

The chain is built from TRBV7-3 and TRBJ2-7; 8 bases align to TRBD1. Trimming cost V 5 bases and J 2 bases; bases outside gene matches: 5. The CDR3 consists of 14 residues. The germline V gene encodes CDR1 SGHTA and CDR2 FQGTGA. Here the CDR3 reads CASSEGQGPYEQYF. For the CDR3, the DNA is TGTGCCAGCAGCGAAGGACAGGGTCCCTACGAGCAGTACTTC.

The rearrangement joins TRBV2 to TRBJ2-7, with TRBD2 as a possible D gene (5 bases). V gave up 6 bases and J gave up 0 bases, with 6 bases separating them. The CDR3 is 12 residues long. Germline CDR1 SNHLY, CDR2 FYNNEI. The CDR3 DNA sequence: TGTGCCAGCAGGGGAGACTCCTACGAGCAGTACTTC. Encoded protein: CASRGDSYEQYF.

The rearrangement uses TRBV24-1 and TRBJ2-3, with a possible D match to TRBD2 (5 bases). The germline CDR1 and CDR2 sequences are KGHDR and SFDVKD. This CDR3 region has 16 residues. V was shortened by 2 bases and J by 2 bases, with 13 bases between the two germline ends. The CDR3 DNA is TGTGCCACCAGTGATTCAGGACTGGAGTTCACAGATACGCAGTATTTT. Translating gives CATSDSGLEFTDTQYF.

In DNA, the CDR3 is TGTGCCATCAGCGGACAGGGGGCGCGAGACAATGAGCAGTTCTTC. Translated: CAISGQGARDNEQFF. The genes are TRBV10-3 and TRBJ2-1; 11 bases agree with TRBD1. Germline V gives CDR1 ENHRY, CDR2 SYGVKD. The CDR3 is 15 amino acids. With 6 bases clipped from V and 5 bases from J, the junction kept 6 bases outside the gene matches.

This rearrangement joins TRBV28 to TRBJ2-7; no clear D. Germline values: CDR1 MDHEN, CDR2 SYDVKM. The CDR3 has 12 amino acids. V lost 1 base, J lost 3 bases, and 4 bases lay in between. The CDR3 region has the DNA TGTGCCAGCAGTTTATCGGGCTACGAGCAGTACTTC. Residues: CASSLSGYEQYF.